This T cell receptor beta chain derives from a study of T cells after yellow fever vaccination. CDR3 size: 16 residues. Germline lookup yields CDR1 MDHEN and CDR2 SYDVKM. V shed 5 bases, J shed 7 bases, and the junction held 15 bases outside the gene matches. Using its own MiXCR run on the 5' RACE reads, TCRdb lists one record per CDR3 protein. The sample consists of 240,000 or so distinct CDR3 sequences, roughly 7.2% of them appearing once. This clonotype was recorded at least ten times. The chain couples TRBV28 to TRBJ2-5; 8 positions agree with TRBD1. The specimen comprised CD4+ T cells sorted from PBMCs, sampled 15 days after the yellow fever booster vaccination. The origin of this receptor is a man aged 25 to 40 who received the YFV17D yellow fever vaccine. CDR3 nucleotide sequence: TGTGCCAGCAGTGCCTTATACAGGGGGGCGGATCTGACCCAGTACTTC. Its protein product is CASSALYRGADLTQYF.